The clone carrying this T cell receptor (beta chain) is labeled medium-sized. What it binds is not known. The source of the sample is a study of T cell responses to AZD1222 COVID-19 vaccine. Notes on the study in general: Nearly half of spike-specific TCRs reportedly target variant regions that are unmutated in the B.1.351 and B.1.1.7 variants.

CDR3 length equals 13 residues. Germline CDR1 reads LNHDA; CDR2 reads SQIVND (reference sequence). The V end lost 1 base, the J end lost 8 bases, and 9 bases lay between the germline ends. Sequencing used immunoSEQ multiplex PCR; TCRdb keeps in-frame clones, though not all of them. The sample has approximately 50,000 clones; about 80% are singletons. The source is an adult in good health. The sequencing here drew on peripheral blood, taken on day 0 of AZD1222 vaccination. The rearrangement links TRBV19 to TRBJ2-1; D gene ambiguous. The CDR3, as DNA: TGTGCCAGTAGTATAGGGAGCTGGGATGAGCAGTTCTTC. This encodes CASSIGSWDEQFF.